The clone carrying this T cell receptor beta chain was counted ten times or more. This sample stems from a study of T-cell reconstitution after alpha-beta-depleted transplantation in children. The TCRbeta library incorporated unique molecular identifiers. TCRdb reprocessed the PCR reads via MiXCR and lists one record per CDR3 protein. This sample yields hundreds of thousands of distinct CDR3 sequences, of which 12% are seen a single time; roughly 2.6% belongs to the top ten. From germline, CDR1 is MNHEY and CDR2 SVGAGI. V lost 2 bases to trimming and J lost 8 bases, with 12 bases between them. The CDR3 totals 14 residues.

This TCR came from a human donor who donated a stem cell graft to a child with acute lymphoblastic leukemia. The rearrangement links TRBV6-5 to TRBJ1-4; D possibly corresponds to TRBD1 (5 bases). This material consisted of PBMCs from the stem cell graft donor, taken from the stem cell graft. The CDR3 protein is CASSYGGEKEKLFF. The CDR3 DNA follows: TGTGCCAGCAGTTACGGGGGAGAGAAGGAAAAACTGTTTTTT.